This T cell receptor (beta chain) was observed in a study of early T cells in non-severe SARS-CoV-2 infection. Study-wide results and limits: There was a bias toward anti-spike CD8 responses in VDJdb matching, which missed private and CD4 specificities.

A note on this clonotype: The antigen is not known.

With V trimmed by 5 bases and J by 6 bases, 10 bases remained unmatched. CDR3 length: 14 residues. Looked up from germline, CDR1 is SEHNR and CDR2 is FQNEAQ (reference sequence). TCRdb passed the 5' RACE reads through MiXCR, listing each CDR3 protein once. Here the sample spans approximately 90,000 distinct CDR3 sequences, approximately 12% being singletons. Material: whole blood, obtained at baseline. The origin of this receptor is an adult who was a healthcare worker with PCR-confirmed SARS-CoV-2 infection or an uninfected control (not recorded which). The J gene is TRBJ2-7, the V gene TRBV7-9, with 7 nucleotides matching TRBD1. CDR3 coding DNA: TGTGCCAGCAGCCCCGGACAGGATAAGGGCGAGCAGTACTTC. The encoded protein is CASSPGQDKGEQYF.